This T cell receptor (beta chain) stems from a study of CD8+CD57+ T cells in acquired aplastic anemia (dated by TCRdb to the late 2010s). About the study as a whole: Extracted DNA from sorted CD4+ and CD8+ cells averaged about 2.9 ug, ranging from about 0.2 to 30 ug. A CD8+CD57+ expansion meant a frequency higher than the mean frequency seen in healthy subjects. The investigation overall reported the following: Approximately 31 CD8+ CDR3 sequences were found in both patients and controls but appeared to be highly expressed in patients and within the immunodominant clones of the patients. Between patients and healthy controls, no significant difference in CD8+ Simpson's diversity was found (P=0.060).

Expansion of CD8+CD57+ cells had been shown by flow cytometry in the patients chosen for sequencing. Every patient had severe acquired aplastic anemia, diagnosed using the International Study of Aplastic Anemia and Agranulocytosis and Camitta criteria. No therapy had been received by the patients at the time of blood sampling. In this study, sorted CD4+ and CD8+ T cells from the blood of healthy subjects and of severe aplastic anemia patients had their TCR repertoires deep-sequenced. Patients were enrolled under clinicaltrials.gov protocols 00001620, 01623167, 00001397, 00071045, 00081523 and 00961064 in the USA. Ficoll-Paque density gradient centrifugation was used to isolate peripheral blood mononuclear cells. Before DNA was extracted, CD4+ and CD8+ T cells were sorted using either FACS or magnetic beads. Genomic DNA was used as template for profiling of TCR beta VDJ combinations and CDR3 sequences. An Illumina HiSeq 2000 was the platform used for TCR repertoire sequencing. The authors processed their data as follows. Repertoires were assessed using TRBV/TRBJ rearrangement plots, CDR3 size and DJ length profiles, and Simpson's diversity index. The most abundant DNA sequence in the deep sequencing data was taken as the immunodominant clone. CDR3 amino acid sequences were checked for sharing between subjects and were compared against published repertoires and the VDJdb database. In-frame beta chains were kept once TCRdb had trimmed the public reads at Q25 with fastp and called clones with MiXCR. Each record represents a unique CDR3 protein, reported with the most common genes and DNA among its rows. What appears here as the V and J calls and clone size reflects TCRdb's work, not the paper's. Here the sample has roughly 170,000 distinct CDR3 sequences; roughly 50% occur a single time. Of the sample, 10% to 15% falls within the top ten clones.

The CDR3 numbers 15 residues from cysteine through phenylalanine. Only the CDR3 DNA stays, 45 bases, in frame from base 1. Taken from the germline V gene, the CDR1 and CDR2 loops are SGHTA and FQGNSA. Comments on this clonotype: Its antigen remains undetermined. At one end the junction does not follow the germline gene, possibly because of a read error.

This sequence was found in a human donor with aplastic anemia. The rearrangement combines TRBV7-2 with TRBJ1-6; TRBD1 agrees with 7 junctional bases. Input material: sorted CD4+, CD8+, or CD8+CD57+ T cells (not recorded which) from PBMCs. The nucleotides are TGTGCCAGCAGCTTAGGGGCGGCACAGGGGTCACTCCTCCACTTT. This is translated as CASSLGAAQGSLLHF.